Each of the 10 T cell receptor beta chains below was sequenced from the same sample in a study of T cell responses to AZD1222 COVID-19 vaccine. TCRdb keeps only in-frame clones here, not all; method: immunoSEQ multiplex PCR. The sample lists more than 95,000 clones; 75% to 90% were seen once. The sample consisted of peripheral blood, taken 28 days after the second AZD1222 dose. The source of these receptors is an adult who received the AZD1222 COVID-19 vaccine.

This clone is a singleton in its sample. CDR3 coding DNA: TGTGCCAGCAGCTCCCCGGGAGGAGGCTATGGCTACACCTTC. Translating gives CASSSPGGGYGYTF. This chain connects TRBV6-5 to TRBJ1-2; D remains unclear. CDR3 length equals 14 residues. The V and J ends lost 6 bases and 4 bases respectively, with 15 bases between them. Germline V CDR1 and CDR2: MNHEY, SVGAGI.

The chain is built from TRBV6-5 and TRBJ2-1; 12 bases agree with TRBD1. The CDR3 covers 15 residues. Trimming at V came to 2 bases and at J to 8 bases, leaving 4 bases not matched to a gene. Germline V gene lookup returns CDR1 MNHEY and CDR2 SVGAGI. CDR3 sequence (DNA): TGTGCCAGCAGTTACGGGACAGGGGGCGACTATGAGCAGTTCTTC. It encodes CASSYGTGGDYEQFF.

This chain joins TRBV9 and TRBJ1-3, with D hard to call. There are 17 residues in the CDR3. CDR1 is SGDLS and CDR2 is YYNGEE in the germline V gene. Between the trimmed V and J ends, which lost 3 bases and 0 bases, there was a span of 16 bases. The CDR3 sequence: CASSGRGRPSSGNTIYF. The DNA for the CDR3 is TGTGCCAGCAGCGGCCGTGGCAGGCCAAGCTCTGGAAACACCATATATTTT.

The chain links TRBV28 to TRBJ2-7; D call uncertain. Trimming removed 2 bases at V and 3 bases at J, with 11 bases between. Germline CDR1 and CDR2: MDHEN and SYDVKM. The CDR3 length is 14 residues. The CDR3 coding sequence is TGTGCCAGCAGTTTACCCCCCGCAGTCTACGAGCAGTACTTC. Protein: CASSLPPAVYEQYF.

This chain connects TRBV27 to TRBJ2-7, with 7 bases matching TRBD1. The CDR3 runs to 14 residues. The V gene end was trimmed by 4 bases and the J gene end by 4 bases; junction bases not matched to a gene: 7. The germline V gene encodes CDR1 MNHEY and CDR2 SMNVEV (reference sequence). In nucleotides, the CDR3 is TGTGCCAGCAGTTCGACAGGGTCTGAATACGAGCAGTACTTC. This sequence encodes CASSSTGSEYEQYF.

The chain uses TRBV6-6 and TRBJ1-3; D possibly corresponds to TRBD1 (6 bases). Germline V lookup: CDR1 MNHNY, CDR2 SVGAGI (reference sequence). V lost 5 bases to trimming and J lost 0 bases, with 14 bases between them. The CDR3 consists of 16 residues. The CDR3 DNA follows: TGTGCCAGCAGTCGACAGGCCCCCCGCTCTGGAAACACCATATATTTT. Protein: CASSRQAPRSGNTIYF.

This rearrangement joins TRBV18 to TRBJ2-1; 10 bases are shared with TRBD1. Trimming at V came to 4 bases and at J to 7 bases, leaving 4 bases not matched to a gene. Germline V CDR1 and CDR2: KGHSH, LQKENI. This CDR3 is built from 14 residues. CDR3 in DNA: TGTGCCAGCTCACATGGGACAGGGGCAAATGAGCAGTTCTTC. Translation gives CASSHGTGANEQFF. The variable domain in full, with the rest retrieved from reference TRBV18 and TRBJ2-1, is NAGVMQNPRHLVRRRGQEARLRCSPMKGHSHVYWYRQLPEEGLKFMVYLQKENIIDESGMPKERFSAEFPKEGPSILRIQQVVRGDSAAYFCASSHGTGANEQFFGPGTRLTVL.

This clone was seen once. The chain is built from TRBV9 and TRBJ1-5, with D uncertain. Trimming cost V 0 bases and J 5 bases, with 6 bases left between them. The germline V gene has CDR1 SGDLS and CDR2 YYNGEE. This CDR3 has 13 amino acids. CDR3 nucleotides: TGTGCCAGCAGCGTAGCGCCCCATCAGCCCCAGCATTTT. This codes for CASSVAPHQPQHF. Drawing the rest from reference TRBV9 and TRBJ1-5, the complete variable domain is DSGVTQTPKHLITATGQRVTLRCSPRSGDLSVYWYQQSLDQGLQFLIQYYNGEERAKGNILERFSAQQFPDLHSELNLSSLELGDSALYFCASSVAPHQPQHFGDGTRLSIL.

The V call is TRBV9, the J call TRBJ2-2; D call uncertain. The germline V gene encodes CDR1 SGDLS and CDR2 YYNGEE. The CDR3 totals 14 residues. The V and J ends lost 4 bases and 3 bases respectively, with 10 bases between them. The CDR3 nucleotides are TGTGCCAGCAGCCCCACAGATTACACCGGGGAGCTGTTTTTT. This encodes CASSPTDYTGELFF.

The chain has TRBV6-5 and TRBJ2-3; D uncertain. Trimming cost V 6 bases and J 3 bases, with 16 bases left between them. The CDR3 loop spans 15 amino acids. From germline, CDR1 is MNHEY and CDR2 SVGAGI. The CDR3 sequence: CASSQTTVGTDTQYF. CDR3 sequence (DNA): TGTGCCAGCAGCCAGACAACGGTTGGAACAGATACGCAGTATTTT.